This T cell receptor (beta chain) comes out of a study of cytomegalovirus exposure and HLA in healthy donors. Points on this clone: Antigen unknown.

PCR primers comprised 60 Vbeta and 13 Jbeta primers. Original methodology: Later analysis identified tens of millions of unique TCR beta chains, 8.5 million to 13 million shared. Clones were read by immunoSEQ multiplex PCR, and TCRdb kept only the in-frame ones, dropping some. V and J calls plus clone size are reproduced from that table; the DNA served to infer D and trimming. In the table there are around 130,000 clones, approximately 80% of which are singletons. Whole-study results and caveats: The study reported that TCR beta sequences accurately predicted HLA-A and HLA-B alleles in most subjects. A later analysis showed TCR association rates differing by HLA locus, peaking at DRB1 and lowest at HLA-C. Links to common viral pathogens appeared, in a later analysis, for several of the most significant clusters.

This CDR3 contains 13 residues. V shed 5 bases, J shed 4 bases, and the junction held 3 bases outside the gene matches. Germline lookup yields CDR1 MNHEY and CDR2 SMNVEV (reference sequence). The sequencing input was PBMCs. The receptor's source is a middle-aged man in good health and CMV-seronegative. The J gene is TRBJ1-1, the V gene TRBV27; 8 positions match TRBD1. CDR3 sequence (DNA): TGTGCCAGCAGTACCACAGGGGGCACTGAAGCTTTCTTT. Its translation is CASSTTGGTEAFF.